Sequencing of this TCR beta chain was carried out in a study of T cells in Graves' hyperthyroidism and ophthalmopathy. Across the study: Staff took peripheral blood when the initial diagnosis was made, before any treatment began.

Turning to this clonotype: Its antigen is still unknown.

RNA transcripts provided the source from which TCR beta CDR3 regions were amplified. The HTBI primer set was used in a first-round RT-PCR of the TCR CDR3. TCRdb itself ran the multiplex PCR reads through MiXCR, one entry per CDR3 protein. The profile shows 600,000 to 850,000 distinct CDR3 sequences, 15% to 20% of them singletons. In patients aged 18 to 65, hyperthyroidism was newly diagnosed, with duration under 2 months. The study, taken as a whole, reports: Most clonotypes expanded in thyroid above 0.001 were likewise present in blood.

Germline CDR1 is SEHNR and CDR2 is FQNEAQ (reference sequence). The V gene lost 5 bases and the J gene lost 5 bases, with 18 bases spanning the gap. The CDR3 runs to 15 residues. This sequence joins TRBV7-9 and TRBJ1-2; D not resolved. The source material was blood. The origin of this receptor is a woman in her 50s with Graves' hyperthyroidism that later progressed to Graves' ophthalmopathy. The CDR3 loop reads CASSPPFALMYGYTF. CDR3 nucleotides: TGTGCCAGCAGCCCCCCATTCGCCCTAATGTATGGCTACACCTTC.